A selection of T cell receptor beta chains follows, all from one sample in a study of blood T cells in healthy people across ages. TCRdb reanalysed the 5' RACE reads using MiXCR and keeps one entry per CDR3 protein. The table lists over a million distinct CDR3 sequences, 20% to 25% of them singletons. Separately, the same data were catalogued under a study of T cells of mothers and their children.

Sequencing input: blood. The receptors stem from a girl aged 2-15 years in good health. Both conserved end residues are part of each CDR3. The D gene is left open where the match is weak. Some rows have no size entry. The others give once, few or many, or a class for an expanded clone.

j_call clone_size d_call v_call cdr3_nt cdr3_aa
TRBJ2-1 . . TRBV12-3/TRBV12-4 TGTGCCAGCAGCCGAACTAGCAAGGAGCAGTTCTTC CASSRTSKEQFF
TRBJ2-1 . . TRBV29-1 TGCAGCGTTGAAGGGTTGAGTCGGAGGTACAATGAGCAGTTCTTC CSVEGLSRRYNEQFF
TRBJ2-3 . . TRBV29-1 TGCAGCGTTTTGACCAGGGGAACAGATACGCAGTATTTT CSVLTRGTDTQYF
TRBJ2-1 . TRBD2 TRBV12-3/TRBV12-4 TGTGCCAGCAGCCCACGGAGCGGGAAGCAGTTCTTC CASSPRSGKQFF
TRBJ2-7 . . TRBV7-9 TGTGCCAGCAGCTTTGGGGTTTACTACGAGCAGTACTTC CASSFGVYYEQYF
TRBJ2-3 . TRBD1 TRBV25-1 TGTGCCAGTACATACAGGGGGCTGGAAGATACGCAGTATTTT CASTYRGLEDTQYF
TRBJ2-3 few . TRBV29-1 TGCAGCGTTGAAGGGTACACAGATACGCAGTATTTT CSVEGYTDTQYF
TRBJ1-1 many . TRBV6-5 TGTGCCAGCAGTCCTCCGGGGGCTGAAGCTTTCTTT CASSPPGAEAFF
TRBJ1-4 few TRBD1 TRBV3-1 TGTGCCAGCAGCTATGGACCGGGACAGGGGGAAAAACTGTTTTTT CASSYGPGQGEKLFF
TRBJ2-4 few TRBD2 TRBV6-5 TGTGCCAGCAGCCAGGGACTAGAAAAAAACATTCAGTACTTC CASSQGLEKNIQYF
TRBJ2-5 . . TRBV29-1 . CSVVGLGNISKF
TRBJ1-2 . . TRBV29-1 TGCAGCGTTGAAGATCCAAGTACAGGCGCACTTGATGGCTACACCTTC CSVEDPSTGALDGYTF
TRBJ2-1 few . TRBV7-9 TGTGCCAGCAACCTAGATTACAATGAGCAGTTCTTC CASNLDYNEQFF
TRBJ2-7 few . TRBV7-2 TGTGCCAGCAGCCGAAGCCGCGAGCAGTACTTC CASSRSREQYF
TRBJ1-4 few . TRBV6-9 TGTGCCAGCAGTTTTTGGCTTGAGGAAAAACTGTTTTTT CASSFWLEEKLFF
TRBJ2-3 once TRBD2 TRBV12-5 TGTACTAGTGGTTCACGAGCGGGGAGGACCACAGATACGCAGTATTTT CTSGSRAGRTTDTQYF
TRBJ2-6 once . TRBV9 TGTGCCAGCAGCGACCGGAGTACCCGCTCTGGGGCCAACGTCCTGACCTTC CASSDRSTRSGANVLTF
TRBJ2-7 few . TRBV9 TGTGCCAGCAGCGTAGGGCAGAGCTCCTACGAGCAGTACTTC CASSVGQSSYEQYF
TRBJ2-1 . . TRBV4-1 TGCGCCAGCAGCCAACGGCTAGTAAACAATGAGCAGTTCTTC CASSQRLVNNEQFF
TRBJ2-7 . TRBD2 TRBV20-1 TGCAGTGCTAGTTTTGGGGGGGACGAGCAGTACTTC CSASFGGDEQYF
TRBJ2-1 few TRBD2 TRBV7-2 TGTGCCAGCAGCTTCGACACTAGCGGGGTCTTTTACAATGAGCAGTTCTTC CASSFDTSGVFYNEQFF
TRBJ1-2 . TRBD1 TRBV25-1 TGTGCCAGCAGGGGGGGGACAGTATATGGCTACACCTTC CASRGGTVYGYTF
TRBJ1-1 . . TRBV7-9 TGTGCCAGCAGCTTAGGAGTGGAGCCTCTAATGAACACTGAAGCTTTCTTT CASSLGVEPLMNTEAFF
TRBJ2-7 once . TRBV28 TGTGCCAGCAGTGCAAGGAGCTCCTACGAGCAGTACTTC CASSARSSYEQYF
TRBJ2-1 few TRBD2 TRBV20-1 TGCAGTGCTAGAGATCGCGGACTAGCGGGGGGGCATCGCGAGCAGTTCTTC CSARDRGLAGGHREQFF
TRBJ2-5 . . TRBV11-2 TGTGCCAGCAGCCGTCCCCGGGACCCTACGAGACGAACGGAGACCCAGTACTTC CASSRPRDPTRRTETQYF
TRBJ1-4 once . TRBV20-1 TGCAGTGCCCGGGGCCGTGCAACTAATGAAAAACTGTTTTTT CSARGRATNEKLFF
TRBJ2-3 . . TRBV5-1 TGCGCCAGCAGCTTGGAAGTCTCAGGGTCAGATACGCAGTATTTT CASSLEVSGSDTQYF
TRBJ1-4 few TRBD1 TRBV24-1 TGTGCCACCAGTGACAGCAGGGGGTCGGGTGAAAAACTGTTTTTT CATSDSRGSGEKLFF
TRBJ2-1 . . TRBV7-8 TGTGCCAGCAGCACCCGACAGGTATACAATGAGCAGTTCTTC CASSTRQVYNEQFF
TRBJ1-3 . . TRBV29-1 TGCAGCGCCGTGGGCGGACACTCTGGAAACACCATATATTTT CSAVGGHSGNTIYF
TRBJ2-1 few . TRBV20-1 TGCAGTGCTAGAGCCGGGTCTGGGGTGGGCTATGAGCAGTTCTTC CSARAGSGVGYEQFF
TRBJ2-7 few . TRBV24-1 TGTGCCACCAGTGATTTGCATAACGAGCAGTACTTC CATSDLHNEQYF
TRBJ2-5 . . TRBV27 TGTGCCAGCAGTTCCTTATATCCCCTGGGGGAGACCCAGTACTTC CASSSLYPLGETQYF
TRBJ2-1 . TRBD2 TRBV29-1 TGCAGCGTTGCTACTAGCGGGAGTATCCATGAGCAGTTCTTC CSVATSGSIHEQFF